This is a list of T cell receptor beta chains from one sample in a study of blood T cell repertoires in COVID-19. The data were produced by immunoSEQ multiplex PCR, yet TCRdb's version contains in-frame clones alone and is incomplete. The table includes roughly 200,000 clones, about 81% detected once. Sequencing used peripheral blood. These receptors were obtained from a woman older than 75 with COVID-19, enrolled during active disease. Both conserved end residues are part of each CDR3. The order of the fields is clone size, J gene, V gene, D gene, CDR3 DNA, CDR3 protein. The D gene is left open where the match is weak. Size is stated for part of the rows, as once, few or many counts, or as a class when the clone is expanded.

clone size: -; J gene: TRBJ2-7; V gene: TRBV28; D gene: TRBD2; CDR3 DNA: TGTGCCAGCAGTTTTGGGGCGGGAGTGGAGCAGTACTTC; CDR3 protein: CASSFGAGVEQYF
clone size: few; J gene: TRBJ1-2; V gene: TRBV3-1/TRBV3-2; D gene: -; CDR3 DNA: TGTGCCAGCAGCCAATCGGGAGAGGGAGGCTATGGCTACACCTTC; CDR3 protein: CASSQSGEGGYGYTF
clone size: -; J gene: TRBJ1-3; V gene: TRBV28; D gene: -; CDR3 DNA: TGTGCCAGCAGTCCCACGGGGTACTCTGGAAACACCATATATTTT; CDR3 protein: CASSPTGYSGNTIYF
clone size: few; J gene: TRBJ1-5; V gene: TRBV11-3; D gene: TRBD1; CDR3 DNA: TGTGCCAGCAGCTCGTGGACAGGGGGGGGTTATGGGTATCAGCCCCAGCATTTT; CDR3 protein: CASSSWTGGGYGYQPQHF
clone size: once; J gene: TRBJ2-1; V gene: TRBV7-2; D gene: TRBD2; CDR3 DNA: TGTGCCAGCAGCCTAGGGAGGGAGGGCCGAAGAGGGTTCTTC; CDR3 protein: CASSLGREGRRGFF
clone size: once; J gene: TRBJ2-6; V gene: TRBV7-8; D gene: TRBD1; CDR3 DNA: TGTGCCAGCAGCTTGGACAGGATAGCGCTGGGGGCCAACGTCCTGACTTTC; CDR3 protein: CASSLDRIALGANVLTF
clone size: -; J gene: TRBJ1-4; V gene: TRBV9; D gene: TRBD1; CDR3 DNA: TGTGCCAGCAGCGTAGGACAGGGAATGGGTGAAAAACTGTTTTTT; CDR3 protein: CASSVGQGMGEKLFF
clone size: -; J gene: TRBJ2-7; V gene: TRBV28; D gene: -; CDR3 DNA: TGTGCCAGCAGTTTTGGGGCGTATGCGCAGTACTTC; CDR3 protein: CASSFGAYAQYF
clone size: -; J gene: TRBJ2-2; V gene: TRBV10-2; D gene: -; CDR3 DNA: TGCGCCAGCAGACCCCCGCCCGGACTGAAGGGAGGTGGCGGGGAGCTGTTTTTT; CDR3 protein: CASRPPPGLKGGGGELFF
clone size: -; J gene: TRBJ2-7; V gene: TRBV5-4; D gene: TRBD2; CDR3 DNA: TGTGCCAGCAGCCACGGGGGGGAGATCTCCTACGAGCAGTACTTC; CDR3 protein: CASSHGGEISYEQYF
clone size: -; J gene: TRBJ2-1; V gene: TRBV7-2; D gene: TRBD2; CDR3 DNA: TGTGCCAGCAGCTTATGGGGCGGGAGCTCCTACAATGAGCAGTTCTTC; CDR3 protein: CASSLWGGSSYNEQFF
clone size: -; J gene: TRBJ2-3; V gene: TRBV4-1; D gene: TRBD2; CDR3 DNA: TGCGCCAGCAGCCAAGGGTTGGTGGTAGCGGGAGGAGATACGCAGTATTTT; CDR3 protein: CASSQGLVVAGGDTQYF
clone size: -; J gene: TRBJ2-2; V gene: TRBV6-5; D gene: -; CDR3 DNA: TGTGCCAGCAGTTACTCGGGGGGAGCCGGGGAGCTGTTTTTT; CDR3 protein: CASSYSGGAGELFF
clone size: -; J gene: TRBJ1-2; V gene: TRBV30; D gene: TRBD1; CDR3 DNA: TGTGCCTGGAGTGTAGGACAGGGTACTGGCTACACCTTC; CDR3 protein: CAWSVGQGTGYTF
clone size: once; J gene: TRBJ1-2; V gene: TRBV3-1/TRBV3-2; D gene: -; CDR3 DNA: TGTGCCAGCAGCCAAGCCTGGACAGTCTATGGCTACACCTTC; CDR3 protein: CASSQAWTVYGYTF
clone size: -; J gene: TRBJ2-5; V gene: TRBV5-4; D gene: -; CDR3 DNA: TGTGCCAGCAGCGCGGGACTCTCGGAAGAGACCCAGTACTTC; CDR3 protein: CASSAGLSEETQYF
clone size: -; J gene: TRBJ2-2; V gene: TRBV2; D gene: TRBD2; CDR3 DNA: TGTGCCAGCAGCATACTAGCGGGAGCAGGAACCGGGGAGCTGTTTTTT; CDR3 protein: CASSILAGAGTGELFF
clone size: -; J gene: TRBJ2-1; V gene: TRBV9; D gene: TRBD1; CDR3 DNA: TGTGCCAGCAGCGCCAGACAGGGGAATGAGCAGTTCTTC; CDR3 protein: CASSARQGNEQFF
clone size: -; J gene: TRBJ1-4; V gene: TRBV10-1; D gene: -; CDR3 DNA: TGCGCCGGTAACAGCAATGAAAAACTGTTTTTT; CDR3 protein: CAGNSNEKLFF
clone size: -; J gene: TRBJ2-3; V gene: TRBV19; D gene: TRBD1; CDR3 DNA: TGTGCCAGTAGAAACACAGGGGACACAGATACGCAGTATTTT; CDR3 protein: CASRNTGDTDTQYF
clone size: -; J gene: TRBJ1-6; V gene: TRBV5-1; D gene: -; CDR3 DNA: TGCGCCAGCACGTTGGTGGGAGGATCACCCCTCCACTTT; CDR3 protein: CASTLVGGSPLHF
clone size: once; J gene: TRBJ1-4; V gene: TRBV24-1; D gene: -; CDR3 DNA: TGTGCCACCAGTGGGGGCAGCTCAGGGGAAAAACTGTTTTTT; CDR3 protein: CATSGGSSGEKLFF
clone size: -; J gene: TRBJ1-1; V gene: TRBV19; D gene: -; CDR3 DNA: TGTGCCAGTAGTATTATCCCCGGGATTGAAGCTTTCTTT; CDR3 protein: CASSIIPGIEAFF
clone size: -; J gene: TRBJ2-1; V gene: TRBV19; D gene: TRBD1; CDR3 DNA: TGTGCCAGTAGCGGGACAGGTTACAATGAGCAGTTCTTC; CDR3 protein: CASSGTGYNEQFF
clone size: -; J gene: TRBJ1-2; V gene: TRBV5-8; D gene: -; CDR3 DNA: TGTGCCAGCAGCTTGACGAGTCTTAACTATGGCTACACCTTC; CDR3 protein: CASSLTSLNYGYTF
clone size: -; J gene: TRBJ2-5; V gene: TRBV5-4; D gene: TRBD2; CDR3 DNA: TGTGCCAGCAGCCTAGCGGGAGGGCCCGAGACCCAGTACTTC; CDR3 protein: CASSLAGGPETQYF
clone size: -; J gene: TRBJ1-4; V gene: TRBV29-1; D gene: -; CDR3 DNA: TGCAGCGTTGGGAGTAATGAAAAACTGTTTTTT; CDR3 protein: CSVGSNEKLFF
clone size: -; J gene: TRBJ2-5; V gene: TRBV3-1/TRBV3-2; D gene: TRBD2; CDR3 DNA: TGTGCCAGCAGCCAAGATTACGGGAGGGCCTCTAGTGAGACCCAGTACTTC; CDR3 protein: CASSQDYGRASSETQYF
clone size: -; J gene: TRBJ1-1; V gene: TRBV4-1; D gene: -; CDR3 DNA: TGCGCCAGCGGGGCTCCGGGGGTCGCTGAAGCTTTCTTT; CDR3 protein: CASGAPGVAEAFF
clone size: few; J gene: TRBJ1-1; V gene: TRBV28; D gene: -; CDR3 DNA: TGTGCCAGCAGTTTATCATCGGGGAACAGGGACAACATGAACACTGAAGCTTTCTTT; CDR3 protein: CASSLSSGNRDNMNTEAFF
clone size: -; J gene: TRBJ1-1; V gene: TRBV5-1; D gene: TRBD1; CDR3 DNA: TGCGCCAGCAGCTTGCCCCGGACAGGGGCGGGCACTGAAGCTTTCTTT; CDR3 protein: CASSLPRTGAGTEAFF
clone size: -; J gene: TRBJ2-5; V gene: TRBV30; D gene: -; CDR3 DNA: TGTGCCTGGGGGCCCCGAGGGGAGACCCAGTACTTC; CDR3 protein: CAWGPRGETQYF
clone size: -; J gene: TRBJ2-1; V gene: TRBV5-1; D gene: -; CDR3 DNA: TGCGCCAGCAGCTTGGGAACGGGACTCCCCTCCTACAATGAGCAGTTCTTC; CDR3 protein: CASSLGTGLPSYNEQFF
clone size: -; J gene: TRBJ1-1; V gene: TRBV5-6; D gene: -; CDR3 DNA: TGTGCCAGCAGCTTTTTCGGGAGGGGGGCTTTCTTT; CDR3 protein: CASSFFGRGAFF
clone size: -; J gene: TRBJ2-7; V gene: TRBV28; D gene: TRBD1; CDR3 DNA: TGTGCCAGCAGTCAGGGACAGGGGGGGCACGAGCAGTACTTC; CDR3 protein: CASSQGQGGHEQYF
clone size: -; J gene: TRBJ2-1; V gene: TRBV9; D gene: -; CDR3 DNA: TGTGCCAGCAGCGCCGGACTTCACAATGAGCAGTTCTTC; CDR3 protein: CASSAGLHNEQFF
clone size: few; J gene: TRBJ1-1; V gene: TRBV10-3; D gene: TRBD1; CDR3 DNA: TGTGCCATCAGTGAAGGACAGGGGATTACTGAAGCTTTCTTT; CDR3 protein: CAISEGQGITEAFF
clone size: -; J gene: TRBJ2-2; V gene: TRBV21-1; D gene: -; CDR3 DNA: TGTGCCAGCACCGACGTGGAGTTCACCGGGGAGCTGTTTTTT; CDR3 protein: CASTDVEFTGELFF
clone size: -; J gene: TRBJ2-7; V gene: TRBV28; D gene: -; CDR3 DNA: TGTGCCAGCAGTTTGTACAGGGATGGTCGGTACTTC; CDR3 protein: CASSLYRDGRYF
clone size: -; J gene: TRBJ2-1; V gene: TRBV14; D gene: TRBD2; CDR3 DNA: TGTGCCAGCAGCCAAGTACTAGCGACAGAGCAGTTCTTC; CDR3 protein: CASSQVLATEQFF
clone size: -; J gene: TRBJ1-1; V gene: TRBV19; D gene: TRBD1; CDR3 DNA: TGTGCCAGTAGTCCGGACAGGGCCACTGAAGCTTTCTTT; CDR3 protein: CASSPDRATEAFF
clone size: -; J gene: TRBJ2-3; V gene: TRBV2; D gene: TRBD2; CDR3 DNA: TGTGCCAGCAGAGGCGGGACTAGCGCAGATACGCAGTATTTT; CDR3 protein: CASRGGTSADTQYF
clone size: -; J gene: TRBJ2-2; V gene: TRBV14; D gene: -; CDR3 DNA: TGTGCCAGCAGCCAAGGACGGGCGGGGACGAACACCGGGGAGCTGTTTTTT; CDR3 protein: CASSQGRAGTNTGELFF
clone size: -; J gene: TRBJ2-6; V gene: TRBV27; D gene: -; CDR3 DNA: TGTGCCAGCAGGGGGACGATCAGGGGTGGGGCCAACGTCCTGACTTTC; CDR3 protein: CASRGTIRGGANVLTF
clone size: once; J gene: TRBJ2-5; V gene: TRBV4-1; D gene: TRBD2; CDR3 DNA: TGCGCCAGCAGCCAAGACTACAGTAGCGGGGCGTTCTACCAAGAGACCCAGTACTTC; CDR3 protein: CASSQDYSSGAFYQETQYF
clone size: -; J gene: TRBJ1-2; V gene: TRBV2; D gene: -; CDR3 DNA: TGTGCCAGCAGTGGCGGGGCAGGTTTCTATGGCTACACCTTC; CDR3 protein: CASSGGAGFYGYTF
clone size: -; J gene: TRBJ1-1; V gene: TRBV5-8; D gene: TRBD1; CDR3 DNA: TGTGCCAGCAGGGGCAGGGGGACCACTGAAGCTTTCTTT; CDR3 protein: CASRGRGTTEAFF
clone size: -; J gene: TRBJ2-1; V gene: TRBV25-1; D gene: -; CDR3 DNA: TGTGCCAGCAGCTCGGGGAATGAGCAGTTCTTC; CDR3 protein: CASSSGNEQFF
clone size: -; J gene: TRBJ2-6; V gene: TRBV3-1/TRBV3-2; D gene: -; CDR3 DNA: TGTGCCAGCAGCCAAGCTCAACTGGCTGGGGCCAACGTCCTGACTTTC; CDR3 protein: CASSQAQLAGANVLTF
clone size: -; J gene: TRBJ1-1; V gene: TRBV6-6; D gene: -; CDR3 DNA: TGTGCCAGCACCCTCCATGGGGGGAGCACTGAAGCTTTCTTT; CDR3 protein: CASTLHGGSTEAFF
clone size: -; J gene: TRBJ1-1; V gene: TRBV10-3; D gene: -; CDR3 DNA: TGTGCCATCAGTGAGTCATCGGGGTACACTGAAGCTTTCTTT; CDR3 protein: CAISESSGYTEAFF
clone size: -; J gene: TRBJ1-4; V gene: TRBV7-7; D gene: -; CDR3 DNA: TGTGCCAGCAGCTTACGACAGTCCCCTAATGAAAAACTGTTTTTT; CDR3 protein: CASSLRQSPNEKLFF
clone size: -; J gene: TRBJ2-2; V gene: TRBV15; D gene: -; CDR3 DNA: TGTGCCACCAGCAGAGAAGACTTCAACACCGGGGAGCTGTTTTTT; CDR3 protein: CATSREDFNTGELFF
clone size: -; J gene: TRBJ2-7; V gene: TRBV4-2; D gene: -; CDR3 DNA: TGTGCCAGCAGCCAACAGGGGATTAACTCCTACGAGCAGTACTTC; CDR3 protein: CASSQQGINSYEQYF
clone size: -; J gene: TRBJ1-1; V gene: TRBV7-9; D gene: -; CDR3 DNA: TGTGCCAGCAGCCCTCCAGGGCCGAACACTGAAGCTTTCTTT; CDR3 protein: CASSPPGPNTEAFF
clone size: -; J gene: TRBJ2-1; V gene: TRBV5-8; D gene: TRBD2; CDR3 DNA: TGTGCCAGCAGCTTGGGACTAGCGGGAGGGCCGGCGGGGAACAATGAGCAGTTCTTC; CDR3 protein: CASSLGLAGGPAGNNEQFF
clone size: -; J gene: TRBJ2-5; V gene: TRBV11-3; D gene: -; CDR3 DNA: TGTGCCAGCAGCTCAGGACACACTACCCAAGAGACCCAGTACTTC; CDR3 protein: CASSSGHTTQETQYF
clone size: -; J gene: TRBJ2-7; V gene: TRBV15; D gene: -; CDR3 DNA: TGTGCCACCAGCCGCGGGACCTACGAGCAGTACTTC; CDR3 protein: CATSRGTYEQYF
clone size: -; J gene: TRBJ2-2; V gene: TRBV2; D gene: -; CDR3 DNA: TGTGCCAGCACCACAGGGACGGTTAACACCGGGGAGCTGTTTTTT; CDR3 protein: CASTTGTVNTGELFF